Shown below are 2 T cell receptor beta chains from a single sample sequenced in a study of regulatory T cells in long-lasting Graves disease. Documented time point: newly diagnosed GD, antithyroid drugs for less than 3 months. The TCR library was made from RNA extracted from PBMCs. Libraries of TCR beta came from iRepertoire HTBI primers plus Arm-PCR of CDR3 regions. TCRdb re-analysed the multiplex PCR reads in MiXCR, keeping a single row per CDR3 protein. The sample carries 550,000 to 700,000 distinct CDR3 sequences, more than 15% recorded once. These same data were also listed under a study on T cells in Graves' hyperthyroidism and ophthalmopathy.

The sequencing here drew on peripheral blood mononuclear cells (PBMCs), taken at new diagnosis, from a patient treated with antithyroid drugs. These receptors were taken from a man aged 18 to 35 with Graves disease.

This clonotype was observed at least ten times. The DNA of the CDR3 is TGTGCCAGCAGCGGGGGTCTCGGAAACACTGAAGCTTTCTTT. This encodes CASSGGLGNTEAFF. The chain links TRBV7-6 to TRBJ1-1, with TRBD1 as a possible D gene (5 bases). The CDR3 sequence is 14 residues long. V was cut by 5 bases and J by 2 bases, with 12 bases left in between. Germline CDR1 reads SGHVS; CDR2 reads FNYEAQ.

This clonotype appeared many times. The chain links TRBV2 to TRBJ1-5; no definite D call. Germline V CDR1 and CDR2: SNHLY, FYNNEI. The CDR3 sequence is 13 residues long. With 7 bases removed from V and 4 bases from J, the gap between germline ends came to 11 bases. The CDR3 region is CASTSTENQPQHF. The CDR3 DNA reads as TGTGCCAGCACCAGCACAGAGAATCAGCCCCAGCATTTT.